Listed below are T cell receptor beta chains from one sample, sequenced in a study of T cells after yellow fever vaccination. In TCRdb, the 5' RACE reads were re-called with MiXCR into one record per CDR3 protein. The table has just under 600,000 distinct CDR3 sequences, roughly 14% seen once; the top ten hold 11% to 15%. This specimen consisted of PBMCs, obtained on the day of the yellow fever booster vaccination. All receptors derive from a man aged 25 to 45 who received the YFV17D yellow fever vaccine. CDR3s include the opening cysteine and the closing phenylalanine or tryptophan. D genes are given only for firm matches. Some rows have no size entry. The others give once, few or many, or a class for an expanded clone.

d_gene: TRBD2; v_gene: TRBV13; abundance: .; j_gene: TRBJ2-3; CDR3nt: TGTGCCTGCTGTTTATGGGGGGCTAGCGGGAGAATGTCAGATACGCAGTATTTT; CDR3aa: CACCLWGASGRMSDTQYF
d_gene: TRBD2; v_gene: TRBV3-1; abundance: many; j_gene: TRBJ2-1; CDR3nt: TGTGCCAGCAGACCGGCGGGACTAGCGGGAGTGGCTGAGCAGTTCTTC; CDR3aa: CASRPAGLAGVAEQFF
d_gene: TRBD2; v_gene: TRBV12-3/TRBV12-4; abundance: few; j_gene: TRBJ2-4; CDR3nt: TGTGCCAGCAGTTTAATTAGCGGGAAAGCCAAAAACATTCAGTACTTC; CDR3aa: CASSLISGKAKNIQYF
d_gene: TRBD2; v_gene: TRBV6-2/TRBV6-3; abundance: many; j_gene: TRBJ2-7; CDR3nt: TGTGCCAGCAGCCGGGACTACTACGAGCAGTACTTC; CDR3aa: CASSRDYYEQYF
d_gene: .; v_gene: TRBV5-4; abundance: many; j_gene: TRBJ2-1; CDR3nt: TGTGCCAGCAGGAATGGGGGTGGCGGTGCCTACAATGAGCAGTTCTTC; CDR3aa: CASRNGGGGAYNEQFF
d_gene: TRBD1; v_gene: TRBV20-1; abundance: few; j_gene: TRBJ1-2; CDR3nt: TGCAGTGCTAGGGCCCGGGACAGGGGCTATGGCTACACCTTC; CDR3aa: CSARARDRGYGYTF
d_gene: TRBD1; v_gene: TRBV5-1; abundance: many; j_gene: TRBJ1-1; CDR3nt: TGCGCCAGCAGCTTGGCTCAAGTAGGGGGCATCACTGAAGCTTTCTTT; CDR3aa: CASSLAQVGGITEAFF
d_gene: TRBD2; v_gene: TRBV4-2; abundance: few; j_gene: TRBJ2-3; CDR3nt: TGTGCCAGCAGCCGAACGAGGGCTAGCGGGAATCTAGATACGCAGTATTTT; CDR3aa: CASSRTRASGNLDTQYF
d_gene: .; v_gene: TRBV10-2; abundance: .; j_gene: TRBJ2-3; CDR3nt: TGCGCCAGCAGGGCCGGACAACCCACAGATACGCAGTATTTT; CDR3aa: CASRAGQPTDTQYF
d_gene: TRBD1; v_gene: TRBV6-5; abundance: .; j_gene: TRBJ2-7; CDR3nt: TGTGCCAGCAGGGGACAGGTCTACGAGCAGTACTTC; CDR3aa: CASRGQVYEQYF
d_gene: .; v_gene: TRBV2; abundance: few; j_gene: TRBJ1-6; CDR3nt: TGTGCCAGCAGTGAAAATGGGCAGGGTTACTCACCCCTCCACTTT; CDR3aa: CASSENGQGYSPLHF
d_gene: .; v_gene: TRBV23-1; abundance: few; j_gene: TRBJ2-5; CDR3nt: TGCGCCAGCATTACCCTCAGCGCACGGGAGGAGACCCAGTACTTC; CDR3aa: CASITLSAREETQYF
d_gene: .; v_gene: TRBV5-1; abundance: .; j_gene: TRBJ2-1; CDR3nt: TGCGCCAGCAGGGTAGCCAGCGGAGACAATGAGCAGTTCTTC; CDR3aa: CASRVASGDNEQFF
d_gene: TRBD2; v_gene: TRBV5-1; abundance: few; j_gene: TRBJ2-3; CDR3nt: TGCGCCAGCAGCGCTGCCGGGACTAGCGAAACGCAGTATTTT; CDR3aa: CASSAAGTSETQYF
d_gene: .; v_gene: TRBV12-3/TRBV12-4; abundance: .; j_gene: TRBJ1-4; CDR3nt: TGTGCCAGCAGTTTGGATGATTGGGCAGGTCCCGCAACTAATGAAAAACTGTTTTTT; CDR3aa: CASSLDDWAGPATNEKLFF
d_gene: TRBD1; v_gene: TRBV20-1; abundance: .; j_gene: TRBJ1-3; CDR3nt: TGCAGTGCTAGCGGTACCGGGACAGGGGGCCCTGGAAACACCATATATTTT; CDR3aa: CSASGTGTGGPGNTIYF
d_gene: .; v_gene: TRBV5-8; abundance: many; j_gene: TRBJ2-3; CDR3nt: TGTGCCAGCAGCTCGGCGGGGAGCACAGATACGCAGTATTTT; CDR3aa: CASSSAGSTDTQYF
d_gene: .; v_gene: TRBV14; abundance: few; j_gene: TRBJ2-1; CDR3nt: TGTGCCAGCAGCCAAGATAAGACGGGGGCCATCCTCGGGGATGAGCAGTTCTTC; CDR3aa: CASSQDKTGAILGDEQFF
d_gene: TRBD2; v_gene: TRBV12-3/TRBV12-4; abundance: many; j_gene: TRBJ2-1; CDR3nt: TGTGCCAGCAGTTTAACCGTGGGAGCTAGCGGGAGAGGTGGGTACTCCTACAATGAGCAGTTCTTC; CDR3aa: CASSLTVGASGRGGYSYNEQFF
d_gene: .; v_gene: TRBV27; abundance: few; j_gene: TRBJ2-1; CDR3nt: TGTGCCAGCAGTCTCGCTGGCAGGGTTTCCTACAATGAGCAGTTCTTC; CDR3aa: CASSLAGRVSYNEQFF
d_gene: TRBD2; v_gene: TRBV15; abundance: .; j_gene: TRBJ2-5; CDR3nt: TGTGCCACCAGGGGGACCGGACTAGCGGGACCCCAAGAGACCCAGTACTTC; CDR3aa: CATRGTGLAGPQETQYF
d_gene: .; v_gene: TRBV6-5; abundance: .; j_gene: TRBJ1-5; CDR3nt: TGTGCCAGCAGTTACGTACGGATTAATCAGCCCCAGCATTTT; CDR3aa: CASSYVRINQPQHF
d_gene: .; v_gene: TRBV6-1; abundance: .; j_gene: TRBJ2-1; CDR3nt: TGTGCCAGCAGTGAATTGAGGGTCCGATACAATGAGCAGTTCTTC; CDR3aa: CASSELRVRYNEQFF
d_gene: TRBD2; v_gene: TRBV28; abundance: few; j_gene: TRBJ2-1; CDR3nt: TGTGCCAGCAGTTCCCCCAGCGGGAGATCCGATGAGCAGTTCTTC; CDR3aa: CASSSPSGRSDEQFF
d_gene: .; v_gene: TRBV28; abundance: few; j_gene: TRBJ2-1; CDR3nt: TGTGCCAGCAGTTACCCGGGACAAAGCAATGAGCAGTTCTTC; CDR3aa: CASSYPGQSNEQFF
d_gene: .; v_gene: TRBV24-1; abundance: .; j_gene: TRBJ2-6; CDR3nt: TGTGCCACCAGTGACTCCGGGTTCCGCTCTGGGGCCAACGTCCTGACTTTC; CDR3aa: CATSDSGFRSGANVLTF
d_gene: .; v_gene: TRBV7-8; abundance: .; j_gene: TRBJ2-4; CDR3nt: TGTGCCAGCAGCTTACTGGGCGGAGGCGGGACATTCAAAAACATTCAGTACTTC; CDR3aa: CASSLLGGGGTFKNIQYF
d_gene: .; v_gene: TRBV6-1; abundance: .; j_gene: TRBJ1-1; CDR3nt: TGTGCCAGCAGTCAGGACGGTAGGAACACTGAAGCTTTCTTT; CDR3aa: CASSQDGRNTEAFF
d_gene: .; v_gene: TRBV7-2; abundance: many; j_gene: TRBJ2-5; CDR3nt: TGTGCCAGCAGCATAGATCCGCCCCCGGAGACCCAGTACTTC; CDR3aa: CASSIDPPPETQYF
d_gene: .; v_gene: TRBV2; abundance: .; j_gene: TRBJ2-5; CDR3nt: TGTGCCAGCACCCCGATAGATAACCAAGAGACCCAGTACTTC; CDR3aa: CASTPIDNQETQYF
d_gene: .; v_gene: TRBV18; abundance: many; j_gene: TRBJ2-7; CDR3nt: TGTGCCAGCTCACCGGGACGCCCCACTTACGAGCAGTACTTC; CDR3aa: CASSPGRPTYEQYF
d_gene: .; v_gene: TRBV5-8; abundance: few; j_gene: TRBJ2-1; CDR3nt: TGTGCCAGCAGCTTGGACCCATTACTCTACAATGAGCAGTTCTTC; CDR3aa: CASSLDPLLYNEQFF
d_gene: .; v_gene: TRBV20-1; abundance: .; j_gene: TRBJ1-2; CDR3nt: TGCAGTGCTAGAGGGACAGATAACGCCAGTTTC; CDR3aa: CSARGTDNASF
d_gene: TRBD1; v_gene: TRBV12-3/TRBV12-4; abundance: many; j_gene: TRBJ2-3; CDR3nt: TGTGCCAGCAGGAAGAGGACAGGGGACCTAGATACGCAGTATTTT; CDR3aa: CASRKRTGDLDTQYF
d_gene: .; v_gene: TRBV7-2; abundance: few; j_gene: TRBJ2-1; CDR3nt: TGTGCCAGCAGCCCCGCCCCCCCAACAGGGCTCGGCGGGTTCTTC; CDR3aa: CASSPAPPTGLGGFF
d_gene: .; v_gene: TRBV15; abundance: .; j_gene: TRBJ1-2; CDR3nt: TGTGCCACCAGTCCCGACGGCTTCTATGGCTACACCTTC; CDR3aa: CATSPDGFYGYTF
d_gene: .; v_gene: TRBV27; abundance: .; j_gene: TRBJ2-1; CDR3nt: TGTGCCAGCAGTCATCCTAGGAATGAGCAGTTCTTC; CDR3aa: CASSHPRNEQFF
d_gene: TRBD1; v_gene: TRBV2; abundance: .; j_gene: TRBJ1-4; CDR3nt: TGTGCCAGCAGTATCCCCGGGACAGGAGGGGAAAAACTGTTTTTT; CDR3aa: CASSIPGTGGEKLFF
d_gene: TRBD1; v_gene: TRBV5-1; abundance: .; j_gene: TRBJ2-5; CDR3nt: TGCGCCAGCAGCTTGACGGCCAGGGGGTCCCAAGAGACCCAGTACTTC; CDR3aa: CASSLTARGSQETQYF
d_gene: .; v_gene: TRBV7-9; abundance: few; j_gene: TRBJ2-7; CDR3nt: TGTGCCAGCAGCCCCCCCAGAGACGAGCAGTACTTC; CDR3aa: CASSPPRDEQYF
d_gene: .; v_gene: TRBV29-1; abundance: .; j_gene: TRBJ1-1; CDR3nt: TGCAGCGTTATGGGGGTAGCGAACACTGAAGCTTTCTTT; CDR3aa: CSVMGVANTEAFF
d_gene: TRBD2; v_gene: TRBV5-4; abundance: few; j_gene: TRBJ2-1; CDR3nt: TGTGCCAGCAGCTTGGTACGACCCGGGGAGGGGGAGCAGTTCTTC; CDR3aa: CASSLVRPGEGEQFF
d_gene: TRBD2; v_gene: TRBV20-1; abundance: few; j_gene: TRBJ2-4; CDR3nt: TGCAGTGCTATTGATAGCGGGAGGCAAAACATTCAGTACTTC; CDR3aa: CSAIDSGRQNIQYF
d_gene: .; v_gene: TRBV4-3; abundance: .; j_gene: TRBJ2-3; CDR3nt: TGCGCCAGCAGCCAAGACTTGGGGTATACAGATACGCAGTATTTT; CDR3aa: CASSQDLGYTDTQYF
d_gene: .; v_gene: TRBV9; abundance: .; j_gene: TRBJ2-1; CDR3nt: TGTGCCAGCGATCGGTTTGGAGCCTACAATGAGCAGTTCTTC; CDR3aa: CASDRFGAYNEQFF
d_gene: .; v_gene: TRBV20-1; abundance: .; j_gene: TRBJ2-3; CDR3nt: TGCAGTGCTACGAGGGAACCTGGAGATACGCAGTATTTT; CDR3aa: CSATREPGDTQYF
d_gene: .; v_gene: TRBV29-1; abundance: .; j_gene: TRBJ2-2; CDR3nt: TGCAGCGTTGTGTCAGGACAGAACACCGGGGAGCTGTTTTTT; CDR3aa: CSVVSGQNTGELFF
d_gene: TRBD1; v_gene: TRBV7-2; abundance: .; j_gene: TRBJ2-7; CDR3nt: TGTGCCAGCAGCTTAACAGGGGCTCGTAGCGAGCAGTACTTC; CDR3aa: CASSLTGARSEQYF